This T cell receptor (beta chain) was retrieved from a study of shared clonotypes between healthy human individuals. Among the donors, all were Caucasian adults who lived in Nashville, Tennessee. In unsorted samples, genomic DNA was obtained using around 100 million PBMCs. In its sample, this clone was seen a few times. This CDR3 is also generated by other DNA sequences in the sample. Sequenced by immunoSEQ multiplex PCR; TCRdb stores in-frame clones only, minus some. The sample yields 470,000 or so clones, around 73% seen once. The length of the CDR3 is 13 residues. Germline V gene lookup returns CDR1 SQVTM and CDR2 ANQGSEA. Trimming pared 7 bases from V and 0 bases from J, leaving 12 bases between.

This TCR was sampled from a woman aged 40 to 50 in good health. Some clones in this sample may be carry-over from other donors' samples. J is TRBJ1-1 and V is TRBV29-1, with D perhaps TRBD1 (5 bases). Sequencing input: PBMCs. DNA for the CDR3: TGCAGCGCCGGACAAGTAATGAACACTGAAGCTTTCTTT. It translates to CSAGQVMNTEAFF.